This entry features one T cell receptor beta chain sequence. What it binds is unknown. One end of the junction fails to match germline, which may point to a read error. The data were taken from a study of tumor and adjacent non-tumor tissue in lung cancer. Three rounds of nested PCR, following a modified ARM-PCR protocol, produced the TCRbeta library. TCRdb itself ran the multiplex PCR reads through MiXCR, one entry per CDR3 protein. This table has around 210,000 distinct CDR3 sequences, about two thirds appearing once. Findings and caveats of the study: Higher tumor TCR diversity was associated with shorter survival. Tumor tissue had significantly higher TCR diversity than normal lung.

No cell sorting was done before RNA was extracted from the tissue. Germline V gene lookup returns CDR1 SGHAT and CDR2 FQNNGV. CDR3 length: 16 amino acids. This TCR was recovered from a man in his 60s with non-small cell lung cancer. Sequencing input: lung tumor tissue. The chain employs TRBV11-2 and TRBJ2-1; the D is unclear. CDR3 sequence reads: CTSSPQSRSSYNEQFF. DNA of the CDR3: TGTACCAGCAGCCCACAGTCTAGGAGTTCCTACAATGAGCAGTTCTTC.